The 3 T cell receptor beta chains below were found in one sample sequenced in a study of shared clonotypes between healthy human individuals. The table came from immunoSEQ multiplex PCR; TCRdb's copy has only in-frame clones and leaves some out. The sample lists some 900,000 clones, approximately 80% occurring once. Input material: memory CD4+ T cells sorted from blood. Subset described: CD45RA-negative fraction. The source is a man younger than 30 in good health.

The V gene is TRBV5-1, the J gene TRBJ2-5; TRBD2 matches 11 bases. CDR3 size: 14 residues. Per the germline V gene, CDR1 is SGHRS and CDR2 is YFSETQ. V lost 5 bases and J lost 3; bases outside the gene matches: 3. The chain's CDR3 is CASRLAGAEETQYF. CDR3 in DNA: TGCGCCAGCAGACTAGCGGGGGCTGAAGAGACCCAGTACTTC.

The chain links TRBV28 to TRBJ1-1; 7 positions agree with TRBD1. Germline V lookup: CDR1 MDHEN, CDR2 SYDVKM. CDR3 length: 15 amino acids. V lost 3 bases, J lost 1 base, and 5 bases stayed unmatched. The CDR3 region is CASSFPGQSNTEAFF. Written as DNA, the CDR3 is TGTGCCAGCAGTTTCCCGGGACAGTCGAACACTGAAGCTTTCTTT. The variable domain in full, completed from reference TRBV28 and TRBJ1-1, reads DVKVTQSSRYLVKRTGEKVFLECVQDMDHENMFWYRQDPGLGLRLIYFSYDVKMKEKGDIPEGYSVSREKKERFSLILESASTNQTSMYLCASSFPGQSNTEAFFGQGTRLTVV.

The chain uses TRBV14 and TRBJ2-2, with D maybe TRBD2 (5 bases). The V and J ends lost 4 bases and 6 bases respectively, with 9 bases between them. Germline V gives CDR1 SGHDN, CDR2 FVKESK. The CDR3 loop spans 13 amino acids. Here the CDR3 DNA reads TGTGCCAGCAGCCCACTAGTCTCCGGGGAGCTGTTTTTT. This encodes CASSPLVSGELFF.